The T cell receptor beta chain under discussion was sequenced for a study of CD8+CD57+ T cells in acquired aplastic anemia (dated by TCRdb to 2017 to 2018). For the wider study: A mean of about 3.2 ug of DNA, ranging from roughly 0.19 to 27.4 ug, was extracted from sorted CD4+ and CD8+ cells. A CD8+CD57+ expansion meant a frequency higher than the mean frequency seen in healthy subjects. Summary of the overall study and its limitations: About 30 CD8+ CDR3 sequences were found in both patients and controls but appeared to be highly expressed in patients and within the immunodominant clones of the patients. Between patients and healthy controls, no significant difference in CD8+ Simpson's diversity was found (P=0.060).

The patients picked for sequencing were ones in whom flow cytometry had shown an expansion of CD8+CD57+ cells. Every patient had severe acquired aplastic anemia, diagnosed using the International Study of Aplastic Anemia and Agranulocytosis and Camitta criteria. Patients had received no therapy at the time of blood sampling. In the study, sorted CD4+ and CD8+ blood T cells from patients with severe aplastic anemia and from healthy subjects underwent deep sequencing of TCR repertoires. In the USA, patient enrollment took place under clinicaltrials.gov protocols 00001620, 01623167, 00001397, 00071045, 00081523 and 00961064. Ficoll-Paque density gradient centrifugation was used to isolate peripheral blood mononuclear cells. CD4+ and CD8+ T cells were sorted by FACS or magnetic beads before DNA extraction. Points on this clonotype: Its antigen has not been determined. The junction does not match germline at one end; this may be a read error.

The germline V gene gives CDR1 as SGDLS and CDR2 as YYNGEE. Including the terminal cysteine and phenylalanine, the CDR3 comprises 14 residues. Solely the CDR3 DNA is kept, with 42 bases framed from the first base. TCR beta VDJ combination and CDR3 sequence profiling used genomic DNA as the template. An Illumina HiSeq 2000 was used for TCR repertoire sequencing. From the authors' description of their analysis: Repertoires were assessed using TRBV/TRBJ rearrangement plots, CDR3 size and DJ length profiles, and Simpson's diversity index. The immunodominant clone was defined as the most abundant DNA sequence in deep sequencing data. CDR3 amino acid sequences were checked for sharing across subjects and were also compared against the VDJdb database and published repertoires. The public sequencing data were trimmed at Q25 with fastp and processed into clonotypes with MiXCR by TCRdb, which kept only in-frame beta chains. Identical CDR3 protein sequences are pooled into one entry, listed with their most common genes and DNA. None of the V and J calls come from the authors' own analysis; TCRdb made them. For this sample there are hundreds of thousands of distinct CDR3 sequences; 82% appear just once. The ten most abundant clones make up 40% to 50% of the sample.

Source material: sorted CD4+, CD8+, or CD8+CD57+ T cells (not recorded which) from PBMCs. Here the chain combines TRBV9 and TRBJ2-5; too little of a D gene remains to name it. This sequence was found in a human donor with aplastic anemia. The nucleotide sequence is TGTGCCACCAGCAGAGGCGGCCAGCGCGAGACCCAGTACTTC. It encodes CATSRGGQRETQYF.